Sequencing of this T cell receptor (beta chain) was carried out in a study of beta chain features in type 1 diabetes. The investigators reverse transcribed all of the isolated RNA, so they sequenced expressed TCRB transcripts. Sequencing was performed with immunoSEQ multiplex PCR; in TCRdb, only in-frame clones are kept and a portion is missing. The profile shows more than 350,000 clones, over 10% of them singletons. Germline V gene lookup returns CDR1 SEHNR and CDR2 FQNEAQ (reference sequence). The trim removed 0 bases at V and 9 bases at J, leaving 11 bases unmatched. The CDR3 runs to 16 residues. Material for sequencing was naive CD4+ T cells from blood. This chain links TRBV7-9 with TRBJ1-2, with 9 bases lining up with TRBD1. This receptor was obtained from a woman younger than 30 in good health. CDR3 DNA: TGTGCCAGCAGCTTAGCGTCGGGAACAGGGGGCGGCAGCTACACCTTC. It codes for CASSLASGTGGGSYTF.